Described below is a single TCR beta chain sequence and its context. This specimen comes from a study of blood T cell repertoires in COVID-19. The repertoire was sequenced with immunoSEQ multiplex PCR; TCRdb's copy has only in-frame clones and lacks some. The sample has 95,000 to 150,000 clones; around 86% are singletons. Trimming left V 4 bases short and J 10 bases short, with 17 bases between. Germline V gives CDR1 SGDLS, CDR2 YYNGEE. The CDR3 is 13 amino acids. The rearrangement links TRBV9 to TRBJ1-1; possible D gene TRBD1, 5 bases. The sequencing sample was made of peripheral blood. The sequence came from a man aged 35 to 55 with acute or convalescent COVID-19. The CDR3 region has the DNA TGTGCCAGCAGCCCCACACAGGTGAAGGGAGCTTTCTTT. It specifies CASSPTQVKGAFF.